The rows below give T cell receptor beta chains drawn from one sample of a study of cytomegalovirus exposure and HLA in healthy donors. Clones were sequenced by immunoSEQ multiplex PCR, and TCRdb holds only the in-frame ones, with some missing. Of over 150,000 clones listed, approximately 81% are singletons. Sequenced input: PBMCs. The receptors shown here come from a boy aged 2-9 years in good health and CMV-seronegative. Both conserved end residues are part of each CDR3. The D gene is left open where the match is weak. The listing skips clone size in some rows; elsewhere it reads once, few, many or a size class.

j_call v_call d_call clone_size cdr3_aa cdr3_nt
TRBJ2-6 TRBV10-3 . . CAISEGIPGGGANVLTF TGTGCCATCAGTGAGGGGATTCCCGGCGGGGGGGCCAACGTCCTGACTTTC
TRBJ1-2 TRBV6-5 . . CASSYISSSYGYTF TGTGCCAGCAGTTACATATCCAGTTCCTATGGCTACACCTTC
TRBJ1-2 TRBV11-3 TRBD1 few CASSLAGGRGYTF TGTGCCAGCAGCTTAGCAGGGGGCCGGGGCTACACCTTC
TRBJ2-1 TRBV5-1 TRBD2 . CASSLPPGTSGRLGNEQFF TGCGCCAGCAGCTTGCCTCCTGGGACTAGCGGGCGTCTGGGCAATGAGCAGTTCTTC
TRBJ1-2 TRBV7-3 . . CASSLNSRSNYGYTF TGTGCCAGCAGCTTAAATTCGAGGTCGAACTATGGCTACACCTTC
TRBJ2-1 TRBV7-6 TRBD2 . CASSQVAGGRHEQFF TGTGCCAGCAGCCAAGTAGCGGGAGGGCGTCATGAGCAGTTCTTC
TRBJ2-1 TRBV25-1 . . CASSGHGLWNEQFF TGTGCCAGCAGTGGCCACGGGTTATGGAATGAGCAGTTCTTC
TRBJ1-1 TRBV19 TRBD1 few CASSSGQGRTEAFF TGTGCCAGTAGTTCAGGACAGGGAAGAACTGAAGCTTTCTTT
TRBJ2-5 TRBV28 . . CASSQGGKETQYF TGTGCCAGCAGTCAGGGGGGAAAGGAGACCCAGTACTTC
TRBJ1-1 TRBV4-1 TRBD1 . CASSQVPGQVNTEAFF TGCGCCAGCAGCCAGGTCCCGGGACAGGTCAACACTGAAGCTTTCTTT
TRBJ2-1 TRBV5-6 . few CASSLTGSSYNEQFF TGTGCCAGCAGCTTGACGGGAAGCTCCTACAATGAGCAGTTCTTC
TRBJ1-2 TRBV5-4 . . CASSPGGAPFYYGYTF TGTGCCAGCAGCCCTGGGGGGGCGCCTTTTTACTATGGCTACACCTTC
TRBJ2-7 TRBV19 TRBD1 . CASSIEPDREHFYEQYF TGTGCCAGTAGTATAGAACCCGACAGGGAGCACTTCTACGAGCAGTACTTC
TRBJ2-3 TRBV6-1 TRBD1 . CASSEARTGPSTDTQYF TGTGCCAGCAGTGAAGCCAGGACAGGGCCCTCCACAGATACGCAGTATTTT
TRBJ1-1 TRBV27 . . CASSLSLGTLNTEAFF TGTGCCAGCAGTTTATCCCTGGGGACTCTTAACACTGAAGCTTTCTTT
TRBJ1-1 TRBV7-9 . . CASSVGTPEAFF TGTGCCAGCAGCGTTGGGACACCTGAAGCCTTCTTT
TRBJ1-2 TRBV27 TRBD1 . CASSFRSQGVYGYTF TGTGCCAGCAGTTTTCGGAGCCAGGGGGTCTATGGCTACACCTTC